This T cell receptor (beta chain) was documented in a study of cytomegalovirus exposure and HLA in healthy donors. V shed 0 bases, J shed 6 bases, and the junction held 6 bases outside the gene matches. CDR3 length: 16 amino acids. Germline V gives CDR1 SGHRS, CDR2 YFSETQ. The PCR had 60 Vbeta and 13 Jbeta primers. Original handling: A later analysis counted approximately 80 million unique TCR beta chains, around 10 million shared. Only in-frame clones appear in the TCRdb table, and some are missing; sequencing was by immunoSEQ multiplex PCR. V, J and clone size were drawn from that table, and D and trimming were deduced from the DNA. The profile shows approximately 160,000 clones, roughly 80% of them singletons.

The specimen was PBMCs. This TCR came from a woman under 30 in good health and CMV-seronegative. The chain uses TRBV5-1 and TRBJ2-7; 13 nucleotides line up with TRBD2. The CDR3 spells CASSLGLAGGLSEQYF. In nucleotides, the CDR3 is TGCGCCAGCAGCTTGGGACTAGCGGGAGGCCTATCCGAGCAGTACTTC.